This entry is about one TCR beta chain. Its antigen is currently unknown. Prior autoimmune disease or systemic immunosuppression barred patients. The entry originates in a study of OX40 agonist ivuxolimab in advanced cancers. The overall study: The treatment was a fully human IgG2 OX40 agonist, ivuxolimab. General study points: There was clonal expansion of CD4+ and CD8+ blood T cells by week 6 at 0.1 to 3.0 mg/kg. Low levels of normalized T-cell clonal expansion also appeared in some nonresponders.

Germline V gives CDR1 LNHDA, CDR2 SQIVND (reference sequence). CDR3 length equals 13 residues. Trimming stripped 7 bases from V and 2 bases from J, with 11 bases between. TCRdb's table, derived via immunoSEQ multiplex PCR, lists solely in-frame clones and lacks some. This table holds around 70,000 clones, less than 90% found once. The TCR comes from an adult with an advanced solid tumor such as melanoma, head and neck, liver or kidney cancer. The chain joins TRBV19 to TRBJ1-2, with D perhaps TRBD1 (5 bases). The sample was CD4+ or CD8+ T cells sorted from blood, taken in a trial of the OX40 agonist ivuxolimab. CDR3: CASTSGGNYGYTF. CDR3 bases: TGTGCCAGTACCTCGGGGGGAAACTATGGCTACACCTTC.